Each of the 16 T cell receptor beta chains below was sequenced from the same sample in a study of T cells in Graves' hyperthyroidism and ophthalmopathy. The investigators amplified TCR beta CDR3 regions from RNA transcripts. Carried out on the TCR CDR3, a first-round RT-PCR used the HTBI primer set. TCRdb passed the multiplex PCR reads through MiXCR, listing each CDR3 protein once. The sample yields approximately 520,000 distinct CDR3 sequences, roughly 20% seen once. Sequenced: blood. All receptors derive from a man aged 18 to 29 with Graves' hyperthyroidism.

This clonotype was recorded at least ten times. V and J are TRBV29-1 and TRBJ2-5, with 7 bases lining up with TRBD1. V was clipped by 2 bases and J by 7 bases; unmatched bases: 4. Germline lookup yields CDR1 SQVTM and CDR2 ANQGSEA. This CDR3 is 12 amino acids long. The CDR3 here is CSVEQGVGTQYF. The DNA for the CDR3 is TGCAGCGTTGAACAGGGGGTCGGGACCCAGTACTTC.

In this sample, this clonotype turned up many times. This rearrangement joins TRBV7-2 to TRBJ2-5; D not certain. The CDR3 contains 14 residues. In germline, CDR1 is SGHTA, CDR2 FQGNSA. V lost 4 bases and J lost 3, with 12 bases in between. CDR3 coding DNA: TGTGCCAGCAGCTCCCTCCGACCCGAAGAGACCCAGTACTTC. Residues: CASSSLRPEETQYF.

This clonotype has a count of ten or more. The genes are TRBV12-3 or TRBV12-4 and TRBJ1-5; D ambiguous. The CDR3 covers 14 residues. The V end was cut by 2 bases, the J end by 5 bases, with 10 bases between. CDR3 DNA: TGTGCCAGCAGTTTACGGATAGGTGATCAGCCCCAGCATTTT. Its protein product is CASSLRIGDQPQHF.

This clonotype has ten or more counts. The chain recombines TRBV12-3 or TRBV12-4 with TRBJ1-2; possibly TRBD1 for D (5 bases). The CDR3 totals 15 residues. With 7 bases removed from V and 8 bases from J, the gap between germline ends came to 23 bases. CDR3 coding DNA: TGTGCCAGCACCCTCATGGGGGAGGTTGCGGGAGGCTACACCTTC. Translated, it gives CASTLMGEVAGGYTF.

This clonotype was seen a few times. A much larger clone sits a single nucleotide away, making a read error possible. The chain is built from TRBV19 and TRBJ1-1; D call uncertain. This CDR3 spans 12 amino acids. Germline V CDR1 and CDR2: LNHDA, SQIVND (reference sequence). The CDR3 region has the DNA TGTGCCAGCATAAACGGAGGGTCCGAAGCTTGCTTT. This sequence encodes CASINGGSEACF.

This clonotype was detected ten times or more. V and J are TRBV15 and TRBJ1-2; D is possibly TRBD1 (5 bases). V was shortened by 3 bases and J by 4 bases, with 15 bases between the two germline ends. CDR1 is LNHNV and CDR2 is YYDKDF in the germline V gene (reference sequence). The CDR3 consists of 15 residues. The CDR3 loop reads CATSSHRDGRYGYTF. DNA for the CDR3: TGTGCCACCAGCAGTCACCGGGACGGACGCTATGGCTACACCTTC. Looking up the rest from reference TRBV15 and TRBJ1-2 gives the full variable domain: DAMVIQNPRYQVTQFGKPVTLSCSQTLNHNVMYWYQQKSSQAPKLLFHYYDKDFNNEADTPDNFQSRRPNTSFCFLDIRSPGLGDTAMYLCATSSHRDGRYGYTFGSGTRLTVV.

In this sample, this clonotype turned up a few times. The chain links TRBV7-9 to TRBJ1-5; D unresolved. This CDR3 is 13 amino acids long. The V end was cut by 5 bases, the J end by 6 bases, with 11 bases between. Germline lookup yields CDR1 SEHNR and CDR2 FQNEAQ (reference sequence). CDR3 DNA: TGTGCCAGCAGCCCTACGGGCGGTCAGCCCCAGCATTTT. It encodes CASSPTGGQPQHF.

V and J are TRBV28 and TRBJ1-5; D possibly corresponds to TRBD1 (5 bases). The ends were cut back, 5 bases at V and 6 bases at J, with 20 bases in the middle. The CDR3 length is 16 residues. The germline V gene has CDR1 MDHEN and CDR2 SYDVKM. CDR3 DNA: TGTGCCAGCAGTACTACGCCCGTCAGGGCGGCTCAGCCCCAGCATTTT. Amino acids: CASSTTPVRAAQPQHF.

V and J are TRBV12-3 or TRBV12-4 and TRBJ1-5; 7 positions match TRBD1. The trim removed 10 bases at V and 9 bases at J, leaving 9 bases unmatched. The CDR3 consists of 12 residues. The CDR3 region has the DNA TGTGCCAAAAAACCGGACAGGCCGCCCCAGCATTTT. It specifies CAKKPDRPPQHF.

This clonotype has at least ten counts. The V gene is TRBV2, the J gene TRBJ2-7, with D hard to call. The CDR3 sequence is 14 residues long. The ends were cut back, 1 base at V and 2 bases at J, with 9 bases in the middle. Germline V gene lookup returns CDR1 SNHLY and CDR2 FYNNEI. The CDR3 sequence: CASSEGARAYEQYF. As DNA, the CDR3 is TGTGCCAGCAGTGAAGGGGCTAGAGCCTACGAGCAGTACTTC.

V usage is TRBV5-1 and J usage is TRBJ2-5; 14 positions agree with TRBD2. V shed 4 bases and J 5 bases; nucleotides not matched to a gene: 7. Per germline, CDR1 SGHRS and CDR2 YFSETQ. This CDR3 is 16 amino acids long. CDR3 residues: CASSRLAGGLAETQYF. DNA of the CDR3: TGCGCCAGCAGCCGACTAGCGGGAGGGCTGGCGGAGACCCAGTACTTC.

This clonotype was detected ten times or more. V gene TRBV6-5 combines with J gene TRBJ1-1; possibly TRBD1 for D (5 bases). Trimming took 5 bases from V and 7 from J, leaving 11 bases between them. Germline CDR1 and CDR2: MNHEY and SVGAGI. This CDR3 is built from 12 residues. Here the CDR3 DNA reads TGTGCCAGCAGTCGGACGGGGCGTGAAGCTTTCTTT. Encoded protein: CASSRTGREAFF.

The chain links TRBV11-2 to TRBJ1-3; D is ambiguous. Looked up from germline, CDR1 is SGHAT and CDR2 is FQNNGV. V was pared by 6 bases and J by 0 bases, with 15 bases between. The CDR3 has 16 residues. CDR3 coding DNA: TGTGCCAGCAGGCTGGACCCTGGGGTCTCTGGAAACACCATATATTTT. Protein sequence: CASRLDPGVSGNTIYF.

Ten or more counts support this clonotype. This rearrangement joins TRBV28 to TRBJ2-4, with 8 bases lining up with TRBD2. Germline trimming cut 3 bases from V and 3 bases from J; bases unmatched to any gene: 1. The CDR3 runs to 14 residues. Looked up from germline, CDR1 is MDHEN and CDR2 is SYDVKM. The CDR3 nucleotides are TGTGCCAGCAGTTTCGGGGGGGACAAAAACATTCAGTACTTC. Translation: CASSFGGDKNIQYF.

Ten or more counts support this clonotype. V usage is TRBV6-4 and J usage is TRBJ1-2, with TRBD1 matching over 9 bases. Germline loops: CDR1 MRHNA, CDR2 SNTAGT. With 6 bases clipped from V and 0 bases from J, the junction kept 11 bases outside the gene matches. CDR3 length equals 17 residues. CDR3 sequence (DNA): TGTGCCAGCAGAAAACAGGGGGCGCCGCCTCCTAACTATGGCTACACCTTC. The encoded protein is CASRKQGAPPPNYGYTF.

This chain connects TRBV30 to TRBJ2-7, with 8 bases lining up with TRBD1. This CDR3 contains 14 residues. The ends lost 3 bases at V and 5 bases at J; junction bases unmatched: 9. Germline V gene data show CDR1 as GTSNPN and CDR2 as SVGIG (reference sequence). In nucleotides, the CDR3 is TGTGCCTGGAGCAGGGGGCGTTTGGTTAACGAGCAGTACTTC. Translation gives CAWSRGRLVNEQYF.